The rows below give T cell receptor beta chains drawn from one sample of a study of glioma-infiltrating T cells. TCRdb re-analysed the multiplex PCR reads in MiXCR, keeping a single row per CDR3 protein. The sample gives around 180,000 distinct CDR3 sequences, about 46% of which show up once; roughly 5.2% is in the top ten. Sequenced: glioma tissue, nonneoplastic brain tissue, or PBMCs (not recorded which). All receptors come from a human donor with low-grade glioma or glioblastoma, undergoing nonglioma brain surgery, or in good health (not recorded which). Both conserved end residues are part of each CDR3. D genes are given only for firm matches. Rows may omit the clone size; those that give it use once, few, many or a size class.

size: few
V: TRBV5-5
J: TRBJ2-1
D: -
CDR3: CASSFLFSYNEQFF
DNA: TGTGCCAGCAGCTTCTTATTCTCCTACAATGAGCAGTTCTTC

size: -
V: TRBV19
J: TRBJ1-2
D: -
CDR3: CAGRDDYGYGYTF
DNA: TGTGCCGGTCGGGACGACTACGGCTATGGCTACACCTTC

size: -
V: TRBV11-2
J: TRBJ2-1
D: -
CDR3: CASSLVRYNEQFF
DNA: TGTGCCAGCAGCTTAGTAAGGTACAATGAGCAGTTCTTC

size: few
V: TRBV29-1
J: TRBJ1-6
D: TRBD1
CDR3: CSVRDRGSNNSPLHF
DNA: TGCAGCGTTCGGGACAGGGGATCTAATAATTCACCCCTCCACTTT

size: many
V: TRBV5-1
J: TRBJ1-1
D: -
CDR3: CASSISTVNTEAFF
DNA: TGCGCCAGCAGCATATCGACGGTGAACACTGAAGCTTTCTTT

size: -
V: TRBV20-1
J: TRBJ2-1
D: -
CDR3: CSATHSTGNHNEQFF
DNA: TGCAGTGCTACCCACTCGACAGGAAACCACAATGAGCAGTTCTTC

size: many
V: TRBV14
J: TRBJ1-1
D: TRBD1
CDR3: CASSQDQQGVTEAFF
DNA: TGTGCCAGCAGCCAAGATCAACAGGGGGTCACTGAAGCTTTCTTT

size: -
V: TRBV18
J: TRBJ1-1
D: -
CDR3: CASSPTTGPNTEAFF
DNA: TGTGCCAGCTCACCGACGACAGGACCGAACACTGAAGCTTTCTTT

size: -
V: TRBV2
J: TRBJ2-5
D: TRBD2
CDR3: CASKALGGSSQETQYF
DNA: TGTGCCAGCAAGGCCCTTGGCGGGAGTTCTCAAGAGACCCAGTACTTC

size: -
V: TRBV20-1
J: TRBJ1-1
D: -
CDR3: CTRRRFNAEAFF
DNA: TGCACCCGCCGGCGCTTCAACGCTGAAGCTTTCTTC

size: many
V: TRBV20-1
J: TRBJ1-1
D: TRBD1
CDR3: CSARTGGSTEAFF
DNA: TGCAGTGCTAGGACAGGGGGGAGCACTGAAGCTTTCTTT

size: many
V: TRBV20-1
J: TRBJ2-1
D: -
CDR3: CSARDKLAAFYNEQFF
DNA: TGCAGTGCTAGAGATAAGTTGGCAGCTTTCTACAATGAGCAGTTCTTC

size: -
V: TRBV6-1
J: TRBJ2-7
D: -
CDR3: CASTHTQSSYELYF
DNA: TGTGCTAGCACTCATACTCAGAGCTCCTACGAGCTGTACTTC

size: -
V: TRBV6-1
J: TRBJ2-7
D: TRBD2
CDR3: CASSYGAGVNEQYF
DNA: TGTGCCAGCAGTTATGGGGCGGGAGTGAACGAGCAGTACTTC

size: -
V: TRBV27
J: TRBJ1-1
D: -
CDR3: CASKKAGRFSEAFF
DNA: TGTGCCAGCAAGAAGGCAGGGCGGTTCTCTGAAGCTTTCTTT

size: few
V: TRBV4-1
J: TRBJ1-2
D: -
CDR3: CASSQAGGVAYGYTF
DNA: TGCGCCAGCAGCCAAGCGGGGGGGGTGGCCTATGGCTACACCTTC

size: -
V: TRBV19
J: TRBJ2-1
D: -
CDR3: CASTDGGPGEQFF
DNA: TGTGCCAGCACGGACGGGGGACCCGGTGAGCAGTTCTTC

size: -
V: TRBV10-3
J: TRBJ2-5
D: -
CDR3: CATGAAQETQYF
DNA: TGTGCCACCGGGGCAGCACAAGAGACCCAGTACTTC

size: once
V: TRBV28
J: TRBJ2-5
D: -
CDR3: CASSMETQYF
DNA: TGTGCCAGCAGTATGGAGACCCAGTACTTC

size: -
V: TRBV19
J: TRBJ2-1
D: -
CDR3: CATSSLSGVSYNEQFF
DNA: TGTGCCACATCATCACTATCGGGAGTGAGCTACAATGAGCAGTTCTTC

size: many
V: TRBV27
J: TRBJ1-6
D: -
CDR3: CASSLLQGRTPLHF
DNA: TGTGCCAGCAGTCTTCTTCAAGGGCGGACACCCCTCCACTTT

size: -
V: TRBV6-2/TRBV6-3
J: TRBJ2-7
D: TRBD1
CDR3: CASSYSPGQGSGEQYF
DNA: TGTGCCAGCAGTTACAGTCCGGGACAGGGGAGTGGAGAGCAGTACTTC

size: many
V: TRBV28
J: TRBJ2-7
D: TRBD2
CDR3: CASRPAGLLYEQYF
DNA: TGTGCCAGCAGGCCAGCGGGATTGTTGTACGAGCAGTACTTC

size: -
V: TRBV7-2
J: TRBJ2-7
D: -
CDR3: CASRRTNYEQYF
DNA: TGTGCCAGCAGACGAACAAACTACGAGCAGTACTTC

size: -
V: TRBV19
J: TRBJ2-3
D: -
CDR3: CASRESTDKQYF
DNA: TGTGCCAGTAGGGAAAGCACAGATAAGCAGTATTTT